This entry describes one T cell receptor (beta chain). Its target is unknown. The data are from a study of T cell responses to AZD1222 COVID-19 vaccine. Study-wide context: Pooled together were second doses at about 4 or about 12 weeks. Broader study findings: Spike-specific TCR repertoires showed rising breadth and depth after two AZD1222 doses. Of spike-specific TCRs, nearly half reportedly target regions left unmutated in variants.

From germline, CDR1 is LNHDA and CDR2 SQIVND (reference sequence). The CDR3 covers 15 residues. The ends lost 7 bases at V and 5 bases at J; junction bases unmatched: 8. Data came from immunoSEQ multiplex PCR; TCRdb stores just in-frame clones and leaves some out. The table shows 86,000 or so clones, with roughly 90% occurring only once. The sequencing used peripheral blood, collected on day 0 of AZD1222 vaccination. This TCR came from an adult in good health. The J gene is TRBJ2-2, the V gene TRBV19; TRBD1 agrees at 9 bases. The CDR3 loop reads CASIGQGMQTGELFF. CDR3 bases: TGTGCCAGTATTGGACAGGGGATGCAAACCGGGGAGCTGTTTTTT.